The 21 T cell receptor beta chains below come from one sample, sequenced in a study of T cell changes during pregnancy in multiple sclerosis. The protocol was immunoSEQ multiplex PCR, while the TCRdb copy is restricted to in-frame clones and leaves out a portion. The table lists tens of thousands of clones, around 93% of them singletons. The sequencing used peripheral blood, collected in the third trimester of pregnancy. The origin of the receptors is a female donor with multiple sclerosis, enrolled in a pregnancy study.

J is TRBJ2-7 and V is TRBV10-1, with D possibly being TRBD2 (6 bases). Between the trimmed V and J ends, which lost 0 bases and 7 bases, there was a span of 16 bases. This CDR3 is 15 amino acids long. Germline lookup yields CDR1 WNHNN and CDR2 SYGVQD (reference sequence). The DNA of the CDR3 is TGCGCCAGCAGTGAGTCGATCCGGGGTGCGGGAGAGCAGTACTTC. Encoded protein: CASSESIRGAGEQYF.

This chain connects TRBV29-1 to TRBJ1-6; 8 nucleotides line up with TRBD1. The germline V gene has CDR1 SQVTM and CDR2 ANQGSEA. Trimming cost V 3 bases and J 7 bases; bases outside gene matches: 20. This CDR3 has 19 residues. The CDR3 here is CSVEGQVYIEGGGNSPLHF. The CDR3 nucleotides are TGCAGCGTTGAGGGACAGGTCTACATCGAAGGGGGGGGGAATTCACCCCTCCACTTT.

The chain has TRBV7-2 and TRBJ2-7; 11 bases match TRBD1. The CDR3 loop spans 15 amino acids. CDR1 is SGHTA, CDR2 FQGNSA, per germline. Unmatched junction bases numbered 8, after V lost 7 bases and J lost 3 bases. CDR3 DNA sequence: TGTGCCAGCACCCCGGGACAGGGGGTTTTCTACGAGCAGTACTTC. Encoded protein: CASTPGQGVFYEQYF.

The chain uses TRBV6-1 and TRBJ1-3, with TRBD1 as a possible D gene (5 bases). CDR1 MNHNS and CDR2 SASEGT come from the germline V gene. This CDR3 is built from 16 residues. V lost 3 bases and J lost 2, with 14 bases in between. The CDR3 DNA reads TGTGCCAGCAGTGACCCCTCGACAGTCACTGGAAACACCATATATTTT. It specifies CASSDPSTVTGNTIYF.

This clone was recorded only once. The chain employs TRBV5-4 and TRBJ2-2; TRBD1 matches at 8 bases. Germline V CDR1 and CDR2: SGHNT, YYREEE (reference sequence). This CDR3 is 16 amino acids long. Trimming took 4 bases from V and 4 from J; bases not matched to a gene: 9. In nucleotides, the CDR3 is TGTGCCAGCAGCCTCCTAGACAGGGGAGGCACCGGGGAGCTGTTTTTT. Translation gives CASSLLDRGGTGELFF.

In DNA, the CDR3 is TGTGCCAGCAGTCTGACACCGACGGCCTCTATGCGCTACACCTTC. It yields the protein CASSLTPTASMRYTF. The chain carries TRBV6-5 and TRBJ1-2, with no clear D. V dropped 5 bases and J dropped 9 bases, with 22 bases sitting between them. CDR1 is MNHEY, CDR2 SVGAGI, per germline. The CDR3 is made up of 15 amino acids.

This clone has only a few counts. The chain links TRBV18 to TRBJ1-4, with no clear D. V was pared by 4 bases and J by 2 bases, with 20 bases between. The CDR3 is 18 amino acids. The V gene's germline CDR1 is KGHSH and CDR2 LQKENI. CDR3 coding DNA: TGTGCCAGCTCACATTCGTCTGGGAGGAGGTCGACTAATGAAAAACTGTTTTTT. Residues: CASSHSSGRRSTNEKLFF.

V usage is TRBV30 and J usage is TRBJ1-4, with 7 positions matching TRBD1. The CDR3 runs to 15 residues. The junction had 9 bases not matched to a gene; V was cut back by 0 bases and J by 8 bases. From germline, CDR1 is GTSNPN and CDR2 SVGIG (reference sequence). CDR3 amino acids: CAWSVYIQGEEKLFF. The CDR3 coding sequence is TGTGCCTGGAGTGTCTATATCCAGGGGGAGGAAAAACTGTTTTTT.

The J gene is TRBJ1-2, the V gene TRBV7-9; 12 nucleotides match TRBD1. Germline V gives CDR1 SEHNR, CDR2 FQNEAQ (reference sequence). The CDR3 loop spans 14 amino acids. Losses at the gene ends were 4 bases for V and 8 bases for J; bases not matched to a gene: 5. CDR3 region: CASSSGQGADGYTF. In DNA form, the CDR3 reads TGTGCCAGCAGCTCGGGACAGGGGGCTGACGGCTACACCTTC. Using reference TRBV7-9 and TRBJ1-2 for the parts outside the CDR3, the full variable domain is DTGVSQNPRHKITKRGQNVTFRCDPISEHNRLYWYRQTLGQGPEFLTYFQNEAQLEKSRLLSDRFSAERPKGSFSTLEIQRTEQGDSAMYLCASSSGQGADGYTFGSGTRLTVV.

This chain links TRBV2 with TRBJ1-2; 8 bases fit TRBD1. Unmatched junction bases numbered 2, after V lost 4 bases and J lost 4 bases. CDR3 length: 13 residues. Germline V CDR1 and CDR2: SNHLY, FYNNEI. CDR3 loop: CASSGDRIYGYTF. DNA of the CDR3: TGTGCCAGCAGTGGGGACAGGATCTATGGCTACACCTTC.

The gene calls are TRBV19 and TRBJ1-1; no definite D call. Trimming removed 3 bases from V and 1 base from J, with 6 bases in between. The CDR3 is 13 amino acids. Per the germline V gene, CDR1 is LNHDA and CDR2 is SQIVND (reference sequence). CDR3 protein: CASSIPGNTEAFF. CDR3 DNA: TGTGCCAGTAGTATCCCGGGGAACACTGAAGCTTTCTTT. Complete variable domain (other parts from reference TRBV19 and TRBJ1-1): DGGITQSPKYLFRKEGQNVTLSCEQNLNHDAMYWYRQDPGQGLRLIYYSQIVNDFQKGDIAEGYSVSREKKESFPLTVTSAQKNPTAFYLCASSIPGNTEAFFGQGTRLTVV.

The V gene is TRBV6-5, the J gene TRBJ1-3; the D gene is possibly TRBD1 (6 bases). The length of the CDR3 is 15 residues. Trimming shortened V by 2 bases and J by 0 bases, and 8 bases separated the two germline ends. CDR1 MNHEY and CDR2 SVGAGI come from the germline V gene. CDR3 loop: CASSYTGSSGNTIYF. CDR3 nucleotides: TGTGCCAGCAGTTACACAGGGAGCTCTGGAAACACCATATATTTT.

This clone was seen a handful of times. The chain is built from TRBV13 and TRBJ1-5; tentatively, D is TRBD1 (5 bases). There are 14 residues in the CDR3. Trimming cost V 1 base and J 4 bases, with 8 bases left between them. Looked up from germline, CDR1 is PRHDT and CDR2 is FYEKMQ (reference sequence). CDR3 in DNA: TGTGCCAGCAGCTTAGCAGGGAGGAATCAGCCCCAGCATTTT. Protein: CASSLAGRNQPQHF.

V is TRBV5-1 and J is TRBJ2-1; 9 positions match TRBD2. With 5 bases clipped from V and 1 base from J, the junction kept 7 bases outside the gene matches. There are 16 residues in the CDR3. The germline V gene has CDR1 SGHRS and CDR2 YFSETQ. The CDR3: CASRTTTSGSYNEQFF. Written as DNA, the CDR3 is TGCGCCAGCAGAACCACGACTAGCGGATCCTACAATGAGCAGTTCTTC.

The rearrangement joins TRBV5-4 to TRBJ2-1; 14 bases are shared with TRBD2. This CDR3 comprises 17 residues. J was trimmed by 2 bases and V by 3 bases; bases with no gene match: 4. Germline V gene lookup returns CDR1 SGHNT and CDR2 YYREEE (reference sequence). CDR3 sequence (DNA): TGTGCCAGCAGCTCCGGGACTAGCGGGGGCGCCTACAATGAGCAGTTCTTC. The encoded protein is CASSSGTSGGAYNEQFF.

This chain joins TRBV19 and TRBJ1-1; weak D call: TRBD1 (5 bases). Looked up from germline, CDR1 is LNHDA and CDR2 is SQIVND (reference sequence). The CDR3 extends over 15 amino acids. V lost 7 bases to trimming and J lost 1 base, with 16 bases between them. In DNA, the CDR3 is TGTGCCAGTATCGGGGGAGCACTACCGAACACTGAAGCTTTCTTT. This sequence encodes CASIGGALPNTEAFF.

This clone occurred a few times. The chain carries TRBV14 and TRBJ2-3; the D gene is possibly TRBD2 (5 bases). This CDR3 comprises 13 residues. Trimming left V 4 bases short and J 2 bases short, with 7 bases between. Germline CDR1 is SGHDN and CDR2 is FVKESK. In DNA form, the CDR3 reads TGTGCCAGCAGCCCCGGGAACACAGATACGCAGTATTTT. Protein sequence: CASSPGNTDTQYF.

The rearrangement joins TRBV6-5 to TRBJ1-1; D remains ambiguous. V dropped 5 bases and J dropped 4 bases, with 11 bases sitting between them. CDR3 length: 13 amino acids. The germline CDR1 and CDR2 sequences are MNHEY and SVGAGI. CDR3 nucleotides: TGTGCCAGCAGTGCAGGCAAGGTCACTGAAGCTTTCTTT. It encodes CASSAGKVTEAFF.

The V and J genes are TRBV5-1 and TRBJ1-1; no clear D gene. The CDR3 length is 13 residues. Germline assignment: CDR1 SGHRS and CDR2 YFSETQ. Trimming cost V 0 bases and J 5 bases, with 8 bases left between them. CDR3 sequence (DNA): TGCGCCAGCAGCTTGGATGTGCGGACTGAAGCTTTCTTT. Amino acids: CASSLDVRTEAFF.

J is TRBJ2-7 and V is TRBV6-5, with 9 bases fitting TRBD1. J lost 3 bases, V lost 10 bases, and 10 bases had no gene match. Germline lookup yields CDR1 MNHEY and CDR2 SVGAGI. This CDR3 is 14 amino acids long. The CDR3: CATSLQGAFYEQYF. CDR3 nucleotides: TGTGCCACCTCCTTACAGGGGGCTTTCTACGAGCAGTACTTC.

CDR3 region: CASVEPQHF. In DNA form, the CDR3 reads TGTGCCAGCGTAGAGCCCCAGCATTTT. The chain joins TRBV27 to TRBJ1-5; D call uncertain. The germline gives CDR1 MNHEY, CDR2 SMNVEV (reference sequence). The CDR3 runs 9 residues. Trimming left V 8 bases short and J 8 bases short, with 4 bases between.